This entry features one TCR beta chain sequence. The germline gene is not matched at one end of the junction; a read error may be the cause. PCR was performed using 60 Vbeta and 13 Jbeta primers. Sequencing was performed with immunoSEQ multiplex PCR; in TCRdb, only in-frame clones are kept and a portion is missing. This sample has roughly 100,000 clones, with 65% found just once. This record comes from a study of cytomegalovirus exposure and HLA in healthy donors. Donors counted as nominally healthy when sampled, yet unrecorded immune exposures were likely. Source material: PBMCs. This receptor was taken from a woman in her forties or fifties in good health and CMV-seropositive.

The CDR3 is CASGGVGHPFDHF. The CDR3 bases are TGTGCCAGCGGAGGGGTTGGGCACCCGTTCGACCACTTC. The chain has TRBV2 and TRBJ1-2, with D possibly matching TRBD1 (5 bases). The CDR3 covers 13 residues. From germline, CDR1 is SNHLY and CDR2 FYNNEI.